This T cell receptor beta chain comes out of a study of shared clonotypes between healthy human individuals. General study results and limits: When naive CD4 clonotypes were compared across a few donors, roughly 4.9% were shared.

This clone was observed a single time. Its antigen remains unknown. Trimming cost V 5 bases and J 1 base, with 13 bases left between them. Per germline, CDR1 SGHTA and CDR2 FQGNSA. The CDR3 runs to 15 residues. Naivety among CD8 cells was defined by CD45RO negativity and positive CCR7 selection, thereby excluding terminally differentiated effector memory CD45RA+ cells. Assay execution took place at the deep level. Per the original data handling: ImmunoSEQ yielded junction-only sequences lacking quality scores, so filtering differed. Only in-frame clones appear in the TCRdb table, and some are missing; sequencing was by immunoSEQ multiplex PCR. Clonal size and the V and J genes are those of that table, whereas D and trimming came from the DNA. The table has about 2.1 million clones, roughly 91% seen once; the top ten hold around 1.7%.

What was sequenced was naive CD8+ T cells from PBMCs. The TCR originated in a man aged 18 to 29 in good health. Some clones in this sample may be carry-over from other donors' samples. V usage is TRBV7-2 and J usage is TRBJ2-3; D possibly corresponds to TRBD2 (7 bases). The chain's CDR3 is CASSDREGGTDTQYF. Here the CDR3 DNA reads TGTGCCAGCAGCGATAGGGAGGGGGGCACAGATACGCAGTATTTT.